These 21 T cell receptor beta chains share one sample of origin, sequenced in a study of vaccination and CD4 T cells after COVID-19. No antigen has been assigned to these receptors. Treatment defined: roughly ten-day PBMC culture with coronavirus spike peptide pools or control peptides (ViraFEST assay). Sequence data for DNA of cultured CD4+ T cells were generated by the Oncomine TCR Beta short-read assay. TCRdb fed the PCR reads into MiXCR, producing one record per CDR3 protein. The top ten clones hold under 20% of a sample with approximately 3,100 distinct CDR3 sequences, about half of them seen once. Material for sequencing was CD4+ T cells from blood, cultured in vitro. These receptors all stem from a human donor who had recovered from COVID-19.

V gene TRBV15 combines with J gene TRBJ2-7, with 9 nucleotides matching TRBD2. The length of the CDR3 is 15 residues. Trimming at V came to 1 base and at J to 2 bases, leaving 3 bases not matched to a gene. Germline V gene lookup returns CDR1 LNHNV and CDR2 YYDKDF (reference sequence). This CDR3 is CATSRVASGAYEQYF. As DNA, the CDR3 is TGTGCCACCAGCAGAGTCGCTAGCGGGGCCTACGAGCAGTACTTC.

This clonotype has a handful of counts. The rearrangement links TRBV6-1 to TRBJ1-5, with D unresolved. V gave up 1 base and J gave up 5 bases, with 6 bases separating them. This CDR3 is built from 13 residues. CDR1 is MNHNS and CDR2 is SASEGT in the germline V gene. The CDR3 DNA reads as TGTGCCAGCAGTGAAGGCGCGCATCAGCCCCAGCATTTT. Its protein product is CASSEGAHQPQHF.

This clonotype has only a few counts. CDR3 region: CATSRDRSGGPSTDTQYF. The CDR3 DNA reads TGTGCCACCAGCAGAGATCGGTCCGGCGGTCCGAGCACAGATACGCAGTATTTT. This sequence joins TRBV15 and TRBJ2-3; D uncertain. Looked up from germline, CDR1 is LNHNV and CDR2 is YYDKDF (reference sequence). The CDR3 is 18 amino acids. Trimming stripped 0 bases from V and 0 bases from J, with 16 bases between.

Only a few counts were recorded for this clonotype. The V call is TRBV20-1, the J call TRBJ2-5, with D possibly TRBD2 on 6 matching bases. CDR3 length equals 16 residues. Trimming stripped 1 base from V and 1 base from J, with 16 bases between. Germline V gene sequence: CDR1 DFQATT, CDR2 SNEGSKA (reference sequence). CDR3 sequence: CSARGPRGGGQETQYF. CDR3 nucleotides: TGCAGTGCTAGAGGTCCGAGGGGAGGCGGCCAAGAGACCCAGTACTTC.

V usage is TRBV20-1 and J usage is TRBJ2-7; D unresolved. Germline CDR1 DFQATT, CDR2 SNEGSKA (reference sequence). V was pared by 5 bases and J by 2 bases, with 10 bases between. CDR3 length: 12 amino acids. This chain's CDR3 is CSASDTAYEQYF. Written as DNA, the CDR3 is TGCAGTGCTTCTGACACTGCCTACGAGCAGTACTTC.

By share, this clonotype counts as large (0.1 to 1%). The rearrangement links TRBV7-2 to TRBJ1-2; the D gene is possibly TRBD1 (5 bases). CDR1 and CDR2 (germline): SGHTA, FQGNSA. Trimming shortened V by 4 bases and J by 6 bases, and 15 bases separated the two germline ends. This CDR3 region has 14 residues. The CDR3 loop is CASSSEGRPHGYTF. The CDR3 DNA reads as TGTGCCAGCAGCTCCGAGGGACGTCCTCATGGCTACACCTTC.

This clonotype was counted only a few times. This chain links TRBV10-3 with TRBJ2-7, with TRBD1 matching over 9 bases. After removal of 3 bases from V and 1 base from J, the junction contained 7 bases not matched to a gene. Per germline, CDR1 ENHRY and CDR2 SYGVKD. CDR3 length: 16 amino acids. The CDR3 sequence is CAISETGTGSSYEQYF. DNA of the CDR3: TGTGCCATCAGTGAAACCGGGACAGGGTCTTCCTACGAGCAGTACTTC.

In the case of this clonotype: A junction boundary mismatches the germline segment, possibly from a read error. V and J are TRBV2 and TRBJ1-4; tentative D call: TRBD1 (6 bases). Per germline, CDR1 SNHLY and CDR2 FYNNEI. CDR3 size: 13 residues. CDR3 nucleotides: TGTGCCAACAGTGAACAGGGAAGGGAAAAACTGTTTTTT. Amino acid sequence: CANSEQGREKLFF.

The chain is built from TRBV6-4 and TRBJ2-6; a possible D gene is TRBD2 (6 bases). CDR1 and CDR2 (germline): MRHNA, SNTAGT. Trimming removed 3 bases from V and 0 bases from J, with 6 bases in between. This CDR3 spans 15 amino acids. The CDR3 sequence: CASSEGGSGANVLTF. The CDR3 DNA follows: TGTGCCAGCAGTGAGGGGGGCTCTGGGGCCAACGTCCTGACTTTC.

Only a few counts were recorded for this clonotype. The chain has TRBV30 and TRBJ1-2, with D possibly TRBD1 on 5 matching bases. The length of the CDR3 is 14 residues. V lost 0 bases to trimming and J lost 7 bases, with 15 bases between them. The V gene's germline CDR1 is GTSNPN and CDR2 SVGIG (reference sequence). Written as DNA, the CDR3 is TGTGCCTGGAGTGTACAGGCATGGGGTGGTGGCTACACCTTC. Translating gives CAWSVQAWGGGYTF. Complete variable domain (other parts from reference TRBV30 and TRBJ1-2): SQTIHQWPATLVQPVGSPLSLECTVEGTSNPNLYWYRQAAGRGLQLLFYSVGIGQISSEVPQNLSASRPQDRQFILSSKKLLLSDSGFYLCAWSVQAWGGGYTFGSGTRLTVV.

This clonotype has just a few counts. The rearrangement joins TRBV10-3 to TRBJ1-3, with TRBD1 matching 8 bases. V dropped 7 bases and J dropped 0; count of bases not matched to a gene: 8. Germline CDR1 reads ENHRY; CDR2 reads SYGVKD. The CDR3 has 16 residues. CDR3 nucleotide sequence: TGTGCCATCACCCGGACAGGGCCGACCTCTGGAAACACCATATATTTT. Translation: CAITRTGPTSGNTIYF.

The genes are TRBV20-1 and TRBJ1-6; weak D call: TRBD1 (5 bases). The CDR3 contains 14 residues. From germline, CDR1 is DFQATT and CDR2 SNEGSKA (reference sequence). CDR3 protein: CSAPAPVGGSPLHF. CDR3 DNA: TGCAGCGCTCCGGCTCCCGTGGGGGGTTCACCCCTCCACTTT.

The chain employs TRBV12-3 or TRBV12-4 and TRBJ2-1; 10 bases are a match to TRBD2. V trimming: 4 bases; J trimming: 5 bases; junction bases outside the gene matches: 11. The CDR3 covers 17 residues. In DNA form, the CDR3 reads TGTGCCAGCAGTTCCTTAGCGGGAGGCTCCCCGAACAATGAGCAGTTCTTC. Amino acids: CASSSLAGGSPNNEQFF.

The rearrangement links TRBV7-9 to TRBJ1-2; no clear D. From germline, CDR1 is SEHNR and CDR2 FQNEAQ (reference sequence). The CDR3 sequence is 12 residues long. V dropped 1 base and J dropped 3 bases, with 3 bases sitting between them. The CDR3 DNA follows: TGTGCCAGCAGCTTAGGCGACTATGGCTACACCTTC. Amino acid sequence: CASSLGDYGYTF.

The rearrangement joins TRBV2 to TRBJ1-2; D is possibly TRBD1 (5 bases). The CDR3 has 16 amino acids. Germline CDR1 is SNHLY and CDR2 is FYNNEI. The germline V and J ends were trimmed by 1 base and 5 bases, with 17 bases remaining between them. CDR3 residues: CASSEGREGRLYGYTF. The CDR3 region has the DNA TGTGCCAGCAGTGAAGGCAGGGAGGGCCGATTATATGGCTACACCTTC.

The rearrangement joins TRBV4-2 to TRBJ2-3, with TRBD2 as a possible D gene (6 bases). Germline V gene lookup returns CDR1 LGHNA and CDR2 YNFKEQ. V dropped 0 bases and J dropped 0 bases, with 7 bases sitting between them. The CDR3 is made up of 15 amino acids. Written as DNA, the CDR3 is TGTGCCAGCAGCCAAGACGGGACTAGCACAGATACGCAGTATTTT. Translating gives CASSQDGTSTDTQYF.

Judged by abundance, this clonotype is medium-sized. The chain links TRBV6-1 to TRBJ1-4, with 7 bases identical to TRBD1. There are 12 residues in the CDR3. Germline V gives CDR1 MNHNS, CDR2 SASEGT. V was pared by 5 bases and J by 14 bases, with 8 bases of the junction left unmatched. Here the CDR3 DNA reads TGTGCCAGCAGTCCCAGGGGGTCGGGCCTGTTTTTT. The encoded protein is CASSPRGSGLFF.

The V call is TRBV7-9, the J call TRBJ2-1; no clear D. V lost 0 bases, J lost 4 bases, and 13 bases lay in between. CDR3 length: 16 amino acids. Germline CDR1 SEHNR, CDR2 FQNEAQ (reference sequence). The CDR3 DNA follows: TGTGCCAGCAGCTTAGCCCCGTTTCCGATTTACAATGAGCAGTTCTTC. Amino acid sequence: CASSLAPFPIYNEQFF.

The chain couples TRBV30 to TRBJ1-2, with 10 bases matching TRBD1. This CDR3 has 13 amino acids. Germline CDR1 is GTSNPN and CDR2 is SVGIG (reference sequence). J gave up 5 bases and V 8 bases, and 8 bases lay outside the gene matches. CDR3 DNA: TGTGCCGGTAGGACAGGGGGGGAATATGGCTACACCTTC. Protein sequence: CAGRTGGEYGYTF.

This clonotype showed up just a few times. The chain couples TRBV19 to TRBJ2-3; D unclear. V dropped 1 base and J dropped 0 bases, with 11 bases sitting between them. There are 16 residues in the CDR3. The V gene's germline CDR1 is LNHDA and CDR2 SQIVND (reference sequence). CDR3 coding DNA: TGTGCCAGTAGTATAGGGTGGCAACCTAGCACAGATACGCAGTATTTT. Translation: CASSIGWQPSTDTQYF.

V and J are TRBV7-2 and TRBJ1-2; D gene unclear. The CDR3 has 13 residues. In germline, CDR1 is SGHTA, CDR2 FQGNSA. V was clipped by 5 bases and J by 4 bases, with 11 bases between them. The CDR3 DNA follows: TGTGCCAGCAGCACACCACAAGTCTATGGCTACACCTTC. Protein sequence: CASSTPQVYGYTF.